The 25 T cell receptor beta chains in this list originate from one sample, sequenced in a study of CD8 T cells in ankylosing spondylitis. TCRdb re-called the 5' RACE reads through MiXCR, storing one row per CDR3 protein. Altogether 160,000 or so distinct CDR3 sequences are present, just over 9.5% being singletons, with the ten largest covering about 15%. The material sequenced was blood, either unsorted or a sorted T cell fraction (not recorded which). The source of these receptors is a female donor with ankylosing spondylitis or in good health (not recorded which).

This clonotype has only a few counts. In nucleotides, the CDR3 is TGTGCCAGCAGCCCGAGCGTGAAGGAAAAACTGTTTTTT. Amino acid sequence: CASSPSVKEKLFF. The J gene is TRBJ1-4, the V gene TRBV7-9; D remains ambiguous. The CDR3 length is 13 residues. V gave up 5 bases and J gave up 8 bases, with 12 bases separating them. Germline V lookup: CDR1 SEHNR, CDR2 FQNEAQ (reference sequence).

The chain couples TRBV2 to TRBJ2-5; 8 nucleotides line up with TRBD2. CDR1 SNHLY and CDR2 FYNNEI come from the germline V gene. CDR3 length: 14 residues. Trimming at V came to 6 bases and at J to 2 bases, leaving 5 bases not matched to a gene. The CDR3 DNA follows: TGTGCCAGCAGAACTAGCGGCTTTCAAGAGACCCAGTACTTC. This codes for CASRTSGFQETQYF.

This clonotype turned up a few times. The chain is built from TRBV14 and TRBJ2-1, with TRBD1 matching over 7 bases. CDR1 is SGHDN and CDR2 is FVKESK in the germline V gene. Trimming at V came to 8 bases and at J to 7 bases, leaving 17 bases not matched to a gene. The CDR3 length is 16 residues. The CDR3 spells CASSRWDSPPGNEQFF. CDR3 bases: TGTGCCAGCTCACGATGGGACAGTCCCCCGGGAAATGAGCAGTTCTTC.

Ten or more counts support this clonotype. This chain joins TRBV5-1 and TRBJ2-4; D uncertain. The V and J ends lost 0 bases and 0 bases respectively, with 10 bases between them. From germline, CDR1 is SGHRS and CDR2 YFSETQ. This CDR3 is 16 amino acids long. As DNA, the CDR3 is TGCGCCAGCAGCTTGGGCAGTTCCTTAGCCAAAAACATTCAGTACTTC. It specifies CASSLGSSLAKNIQYF.

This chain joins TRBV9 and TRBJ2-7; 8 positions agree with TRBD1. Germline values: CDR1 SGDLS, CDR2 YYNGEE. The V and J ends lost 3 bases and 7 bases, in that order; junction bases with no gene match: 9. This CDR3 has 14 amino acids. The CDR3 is CASSATGATKEQYF. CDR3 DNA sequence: TGTGCCAGCAGCGCGACAGGGGCTACCAAGGAGCAGTACTTC.

CDR3: CASSQDSEKAGVYEQYF. CDR3 DNA: TGCGCCAGCAGCCAAGATAGTGAAAAGGCAGGGGTGTACGAGCAGTACTTC. This chain uses TRBV4-3 with TRBJ2-7, with D possibly matching TRBD1 (6 bases). Trimming pared 0 bases from V and 4 bases from J, leaving 19 bases between. CDR3 length: 17 residues. Germline V CDR1 and CDR2: LGHNA, YSLEER.

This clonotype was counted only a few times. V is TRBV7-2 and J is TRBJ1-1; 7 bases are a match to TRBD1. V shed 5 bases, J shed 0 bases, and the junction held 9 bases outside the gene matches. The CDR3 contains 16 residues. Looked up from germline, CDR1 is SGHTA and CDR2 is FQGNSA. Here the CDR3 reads CASSLPRDRMNTEAFF. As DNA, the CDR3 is TGTGCCAGCAGCCTCCCTAGGGACAGAATGAACACTGAAGCTTTCTTT.

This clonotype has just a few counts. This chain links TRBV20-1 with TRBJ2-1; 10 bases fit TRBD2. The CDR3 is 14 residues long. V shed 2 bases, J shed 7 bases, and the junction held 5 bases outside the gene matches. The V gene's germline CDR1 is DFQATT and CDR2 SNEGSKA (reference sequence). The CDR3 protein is CSARPAGGGNEQFF. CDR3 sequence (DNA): TGCAGTGCTAGACCAGCGGGAGGGGGAAATGAGCAGTTCTTC.

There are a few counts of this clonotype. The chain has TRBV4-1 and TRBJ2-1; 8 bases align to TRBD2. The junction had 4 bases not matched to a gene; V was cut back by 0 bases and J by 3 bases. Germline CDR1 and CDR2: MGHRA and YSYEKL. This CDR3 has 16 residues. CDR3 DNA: TGCGCCAGCAGCCAAGACGTACTAGCGGACTACAATGAGCAGTTCTTC. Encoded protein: CASSQDVLADYNEQFF.

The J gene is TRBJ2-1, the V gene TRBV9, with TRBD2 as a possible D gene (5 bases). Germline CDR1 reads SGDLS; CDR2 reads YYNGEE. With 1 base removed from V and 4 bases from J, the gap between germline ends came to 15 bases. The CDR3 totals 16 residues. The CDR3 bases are TGTGCCAGCAGCGTAATAGCGACACCCCCATACAATGAGCAGTTCTTC. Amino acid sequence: CASSVIATPPYNEQFF.

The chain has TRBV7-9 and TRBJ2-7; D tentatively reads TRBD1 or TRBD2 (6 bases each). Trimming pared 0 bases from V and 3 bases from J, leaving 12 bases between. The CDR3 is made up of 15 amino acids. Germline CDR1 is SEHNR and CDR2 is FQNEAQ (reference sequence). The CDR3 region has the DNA TGTGCCAGCAGCTTAGCGACAGGCGGGGACTACGAGCAGTACTTC. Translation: CASSLATGGDYEQYF.

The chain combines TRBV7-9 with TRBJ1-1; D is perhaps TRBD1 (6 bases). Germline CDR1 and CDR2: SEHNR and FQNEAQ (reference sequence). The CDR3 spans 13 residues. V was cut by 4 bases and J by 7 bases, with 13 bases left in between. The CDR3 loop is CASSSAGDIEAFF. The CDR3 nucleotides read TGTGCCAGCAGCTCCGCGGGGGACATTGAAGCTTTCTTT.

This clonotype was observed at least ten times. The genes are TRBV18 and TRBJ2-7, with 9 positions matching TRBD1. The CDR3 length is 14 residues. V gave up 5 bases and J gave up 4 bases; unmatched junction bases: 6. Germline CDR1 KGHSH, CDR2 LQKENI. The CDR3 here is CASSTPGQGYEQYF. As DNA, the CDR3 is TGTGCCAGCTCAACGCCGGGACAGGGATACGAGCAGTACTTC. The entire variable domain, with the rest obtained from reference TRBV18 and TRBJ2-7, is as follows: NAGVMQNPRHLVRRRGQEARLRCSPMKGHSHVYWYRQLPEEGLKFMVYLQKENIIDESGMPKERFSAEFPKEGPSILRIQQVVRGDSAAYFCASSTPGQGYEQYFGPGTRLTVT.

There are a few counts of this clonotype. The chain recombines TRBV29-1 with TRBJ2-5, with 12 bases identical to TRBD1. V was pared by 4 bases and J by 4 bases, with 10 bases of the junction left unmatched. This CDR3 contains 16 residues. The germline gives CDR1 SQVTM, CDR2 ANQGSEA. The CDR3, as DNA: TGCAGCGTTGCGGGGACAGGGGGCGGACTGCTAGAGACCCAGTACTTC. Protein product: CSVAGTGGGLLETQYF.

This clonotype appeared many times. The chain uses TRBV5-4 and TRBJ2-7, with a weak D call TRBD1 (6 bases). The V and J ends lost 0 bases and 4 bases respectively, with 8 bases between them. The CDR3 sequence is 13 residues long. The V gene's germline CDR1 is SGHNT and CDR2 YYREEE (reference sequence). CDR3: CASSLGQDYEQYF. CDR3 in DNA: TGTGCCAGCAGCTTGGGACAGGATTACGAGCAGTACTTC.

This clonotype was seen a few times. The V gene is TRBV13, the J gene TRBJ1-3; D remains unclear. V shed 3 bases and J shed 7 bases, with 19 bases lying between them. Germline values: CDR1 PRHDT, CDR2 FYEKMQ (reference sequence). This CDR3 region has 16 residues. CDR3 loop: CASSLYKAAIGNTIYF. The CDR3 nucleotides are TGTGCCAGCAGCTTGTATAAGGCAGCTATAGGGAACACCATATATTTT.

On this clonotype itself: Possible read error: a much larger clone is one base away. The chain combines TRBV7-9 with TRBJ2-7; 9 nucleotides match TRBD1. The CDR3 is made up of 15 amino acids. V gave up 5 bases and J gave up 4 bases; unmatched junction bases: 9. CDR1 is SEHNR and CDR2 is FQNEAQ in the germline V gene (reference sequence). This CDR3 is CASSPWTGEIYEQYF. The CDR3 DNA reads TGTGCCAGCAGCCCCTGGACAGGGGAAATATACGAGCAGTACTTC.

As DNA, the CDR3 is TGCAGTGCTTCTAGCGCTCCTTACAATGAGCAGTTCTTC. Protein: CSASSAPYNEQFF. The chain links TRBV20-1 to TRBJ2-1; tentatively, D is TRBD2 (6 bases). Trimming pared 5 bases from V and 4 bases from J, leaving 12 bases between. The CDR3 consists of 13 residues. CDR1 and CDR2 from the germline V gene are DFQATT and SNEGSKA (reference sequence).

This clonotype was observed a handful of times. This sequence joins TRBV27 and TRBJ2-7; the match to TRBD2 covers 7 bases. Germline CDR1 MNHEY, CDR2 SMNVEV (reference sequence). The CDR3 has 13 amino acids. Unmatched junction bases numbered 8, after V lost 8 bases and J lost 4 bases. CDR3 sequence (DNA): TGTGCCAGCGCCCGGGGCGGGGGTTACGAGCAGTACTTC. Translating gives CASARGGGYEQYF.

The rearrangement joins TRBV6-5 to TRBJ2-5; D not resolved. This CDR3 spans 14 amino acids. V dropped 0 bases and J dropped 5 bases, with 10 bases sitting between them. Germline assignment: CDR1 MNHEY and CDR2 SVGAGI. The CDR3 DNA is TGTGCCAGCAGTTACTCGTGGGTGAGGGAGACCCAGTACTTC. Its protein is CASSYSWVRETQYF.

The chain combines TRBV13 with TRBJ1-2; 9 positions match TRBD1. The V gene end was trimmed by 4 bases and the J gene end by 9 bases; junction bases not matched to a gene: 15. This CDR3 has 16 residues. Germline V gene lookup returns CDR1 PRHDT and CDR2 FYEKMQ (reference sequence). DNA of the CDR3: TGTGCCAGCAGCTCTAGGGGGACAGGGAGGAGAACTCGCTACACCTTC. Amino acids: CASSSRGTGRRTRYTF.

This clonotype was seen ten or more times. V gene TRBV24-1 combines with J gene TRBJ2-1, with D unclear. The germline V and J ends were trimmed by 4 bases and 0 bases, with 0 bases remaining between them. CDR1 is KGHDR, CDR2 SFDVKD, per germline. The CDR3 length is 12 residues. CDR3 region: CATSDSYNEQFF. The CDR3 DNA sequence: TGTGCCACCAGTGACTCCTACAATGAGCAGTTCTTC.

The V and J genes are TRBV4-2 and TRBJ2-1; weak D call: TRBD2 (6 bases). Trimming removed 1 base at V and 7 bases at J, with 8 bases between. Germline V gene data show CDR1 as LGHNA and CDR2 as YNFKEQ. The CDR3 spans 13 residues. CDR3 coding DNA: TGTGCCAGCAGCCAAGCGGGGGTGAATGAGCAGTTCTTC. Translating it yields CASSQAGVNEQFF.

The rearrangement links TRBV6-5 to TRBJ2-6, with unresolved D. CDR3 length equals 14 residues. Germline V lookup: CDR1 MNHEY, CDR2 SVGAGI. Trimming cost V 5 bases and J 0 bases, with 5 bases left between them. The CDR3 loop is CASSPNSGANVLTF. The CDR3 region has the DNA TGTGCCAGCAGTCCAAACTCTGGGGCCAACGTCCTGACTTTC.

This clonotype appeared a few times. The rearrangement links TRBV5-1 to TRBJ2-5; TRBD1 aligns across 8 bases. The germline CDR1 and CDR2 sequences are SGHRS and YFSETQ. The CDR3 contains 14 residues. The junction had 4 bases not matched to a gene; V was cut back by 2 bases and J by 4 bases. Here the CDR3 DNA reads TGCGCCAGCAGCTTCAGGGGGCAGGTAGAGACCCAGTACTTC. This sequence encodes CASSFRGQVETQYF.